The TCR beta chain under discussion was sequenced for a study of T cells expressing NK-cell markers. Study results and caveats: Among CD8+ T cells from about six donors, dominant NKG2C+ clonotypes accounted for roughly 1.0-7.0%. The study left the HCMV specificity of expanded NKG2C+ T cell clones unresolved.

As regards this clonotype: Its antigen is still unknown.

TCRdb reprocessed the 5' RACE reads and keeps a single row for each CDR3 protein, giving no DNA. This listing includes a few hundred thousand distinct CDR3 sequences. Per germline, CDR1 SGHVS and CDR2 FQNEAQ. CDR3 length: 15 amino acids. This chain uses TRBV7-8 with TRBJ2-3; TCRdb names TRBD1, which stays unverified in the absence of DNA. The material sequenced was blood T cells: a sorted CD56 or NKG2C T cell subset, CD4+ or CD8+ T cells, or bulk PBMC T cells (not recorded which). The receptor's source is a man aged 18 to 70 in good health. The CDR3 sequence is CASSLRTVSTDTQYF.